Below are 30 T cell receptor beta chains sequenced from a single sample in a study of OX40 agonist ivuxolimab in advanced cancers. Libraries were prepared by immunoSEQ multiplex PCR; TCRdb keeps only in-frame clonotypes and omits some of them. The profile covers 56,000 or so clones, with roughly 85% appearing a single time and around 4% taken by the ten largest. Sequencing was performed on CD4+ or CD8+ T cells sorted from blood, taken in a trial of the OX40 agonist ivuxolimab. These receptors were taken from an adult with an advanced solid tumor such as melanoma, head and neck, liver or kidney cancer.

The gene calls are TRBV2 and TRBJ2-5; 8 nucleotides align to TRBD2. The CDR3 has 15 amino acids. CDR1 SNHLY and CDR2 FYNNEI come from the germline V gene. The V gene end was trimmed by 7 bases and the J gene end by 2 bases; junction bases not matched to a gene: 9. The CDR3, as DNA: TGTGCCAGCAAGCTAGTAGCGGGGAGACAAGAGACCCAGTACTTC. Its protein is CASKLVAGRQETQYF.

The chain has TRBV30 and TRBJ2-3; 15 bases are a match to TRBD2. This CDR3 region has 16 residues. Losses at the gene ends were 2 bases for V and 6 bases for J; bases not matched to a gene: 6. Germline lookup yields CDR1 GTSNPN and CDR2 SVGIG (reference sequence). CDR3 sequence: CAWSPGTSGGSDTQYF. The CDR3 DNA reads TGTGCCTGGAGTCCCGGGACTAGCGGGGGGTCGGATACGCAGTATTTT.

This clone was seen a handful of times. This chain joins TRBV7-3 and TRBJ2-5; TRBD2 is a possible D gene (5 bases). Trimming took off 5 bases at V and 3 bases at J, with 13 bases between the two ends. CDR1 and CDR2 (germline): SGHTA, FQGTGA. The CDR3 length is 14 residues. For the CDR3, the DNA is TGTGCCAGCAGCCCGGGGTTGACTGAAGAGACCCAGTACTTC. Its translation: CASSPGLTEETQYF.

This chain links TRBV19 with TRBJ2-7; D unresolved. Germline lookup yields CDR1 LNHDA and CDR2 SQIVND (reference sequence). The CDR3 contains 15 residues. V was cut by 7 bases and J by 2 bases, with 18 bases left in between. The CDR3 DNA sequence: TGTGCCAGTAAGGTTAAAGGGCAGTCCGCCTACGAGCAGTACTTC. Protein: CASKVKGQSAYEQYF.

The chain links TRBV6-6 to TRBJ1-5; D is ambiguous. The germline CDR1 and CDR2 sequences are MNHNY and SVGAGI (reference sequence). V was clipped by 5 bases and J by 2 bases, with 10 bases between them. The CDR3 has 14 amino acids. Here the CDR3 reads CASSGWGGNQPQHF. DNA for the CDR3: TGTGCCAGCAGTGGATGGGGTGGCAATCAGCCCCAGCATTTT.

The V and J genes are TRBV7-2 and TRBJ1-2; TRBD1 agrees at 9 bases. The CDR3 covers 14 residues. CDR1 and CDR2 from the germline V gene are SGHTA and FQGNSA. With V trimmed by 5 bases and J by 6 bases, 7 bases remained unmatched. The CDR3 sequence is CASSQGWTGDGYTF. CDR3 DNA: TGTGCCAGCAGCCAAGGGTGGACAGGGGATGGCTACACCTTC.

The chain couples TRBV5-1 to TRBJ2-1, with D unresolved. Germline CDR1 is SGHRS and CDR2 is YFSETQ. There are 13 residues in the CDR3. The ends were cut back, 4 bases at V and 4 bases at J, with 9 bases in the middle. The CDR3 nucleotides read TGCGCCAGCAGCATCGGGCTGTACAATGAGCAGTTCTTC. Residues: CASSIGLYNEQFF.

The CDR3 region has the DNA TGTGCCAGCAGCACTTTCACAGGGGGCGAAAACACCATATATTTT. Translating it yields CASSTFTGGENTIYF. The V and J genes are TRBV5-4 and TRBJ1-3; 9 nucleotides agree with TRBD1. V lost 4 bases to trimming and J lost 6 bases; unmatched junction nucleotides: 8. The germline V gene encodes CDR1 SGHNT and CDR2 YYREEE (reference sequence). This CDR3 is 15 amino acids long. The whole variable domain, remainder taken from reference TRBV5-4 and TRBJ1-3, is ETGVTQSPTHLIKTRGQQVTLRCSSQSGHNTVSWYQQALGQGPQFIFQYYREEENGRGNFPPRFSGLQFPNYSSELNVNALELDDSALYLCASSTFTGGENTIYFGEGSWLTVV.

The chain recombines TRBV6-4 with TRBJ2-3; D not certain. The CDR3 has 14 amino acids. V gave up 0 bases and J gave up 0 bases, with 4 bases separating them. The germline CDR1 and CDR2 sequences are MRHNA and SNTAGT. CDR3 region: CASSDSWSTDTQYF. The CDR3 DNA sequence: TGTGCCAGCAGTGACTCTTGGAGCACAGATACGCAGTATTTT.

The chain employs TRBV28 and TRBJ2-1, with 10 bases identical to TRBD2. The CDR3 is made up of 15 amino acids. The germline gives CDR1 MDHEN, CDR2 SYDVKM. The V and J ends lost 5 bases and 3 bases, in that order; junction bases with no gene match: 4. CDR3 residues: CASSISGGFYNEQFF. CDR3 DNA sequence: TGTGCCAGCAGTATTAGCGGGGGGTTCTACAATGAGCAGTTCTTC.

This chain links TRBV5-1 with TRBJ2-1; TRBD2 matches at 7 bases. Trimming cost V 1 base and J 4 bases; bases outside gene matches: 5. The CDR3 is made up of 15 amino acids. The V gene's germline CDR1 is SGHRS and CDR2 YFSETQ. CDR3 sequence: CASSLTGEGYNEQFF. CDR3 coding DNA: TGCGCCAGCAGCTTGACCGGGGAGGGGTACAATGAGCAGTTCTTC.

This rearrangement joins TRBV6-1 to TRBJ2-1; D assignment may be TRBD1 or TRBD2 (5 bases each). V was shortened by 5 bases and J by 10 bases, with 15 bases between the two germline ends. Germline V gene lookup returns CDR1 MNHNS and CDR2 SASEGT. The CDR3 sequence is 13 residues long. The CDR3 sequence is CASSSFVGDEQFF. CDR3 sequence (DNA): TGTGCCAGCAGTTCTTTCGTCGGGGACGAGCAGTTCTTC.

As to this clone: The junction and the germline gene differ at one end; a read error may be behind it. V and J are TRBV28 and TRBJ1-2; a possible D gene is TRBD1 (5 bases). The CDR3 runs 12 residues. CDR1 is MDHEN, CDR2 SYDVKM, per germline. CDR3 bases: TGTGCCAGCCTCCGCACAGCAGGGATTGAAGACTTC. It encodes CASLRTAGIEDF.

The chain employs TRBV29-1 and TRBJ2-3; 7 bases agree with TRBD2. V gave up 4 bases and J gave up 1 base; unmatched junction bases: 8. CDR3 length equals 15 residues. Germline assignment: CDR1 SQVTM and CDR2 ANQGSEA. The CDR3 region has the DNA TGCAGCGTTGTAGGGACTACCTTCCGCACAGATACGCAGTATTTT. Translation: CSVVGTTFRTDTQYF.

With respect to this clone: Other DNA sequences in the same sample also yield this CDR3. The chain combines TRBV28 with TRBJ1-2, with TRBD1 matching 11 bases. V lost 4 bases and J lost 3; bases outside the gene matches: 1. This CDR3 is built from 14 residues. Germline CDR1 and CDR2: MDHEN and SYDVKM. CDR3 sequence (DNA): TGTGCCAGCAGTTCGGGACAGGGGGACTATGGCTACACCTTC. It translates to CASSSGQGDYGYTF.

This clone was seen just once. The chain uses TRBV18 and TRBJ2-2, with D maybe TRBD2 (6 bases). Germline V gene lookup returns CDR1 KGHSH and CDR2 LQKENI. V lost 3 bases and J 5 bases, leaving 16 bases between the germline ends. There are 16 residues in the CDR3. The CDR3 loop reads CASSPPRKGGTGELFF. The CDR3 DNA follows: TGTGCCAGCTCACCGCCTCGAAAGGGAGGTACCGGGGAGCTGTTTTTT. Variable domain in full (rest from reference TRBV18 and TRBJ2-2): NAGVMQNPRHLVRRRGQEARLRCSPMKGHSHVYWYRQLPEEGLKFMVYLQKENIIDESGMPKERFSAEFPKEGPSILRIQQVVRGDSAAYFCASSPPRKGGTGELFFGEGSRLTVL.

The rearrangement uses TRBV6-4 and TRBJ1-1, with 9 bases matching TRBD1. This CDR3 is 15 amino acids long. The ends lost 11 bases at V and 0 bases at J; junction bases unmatched: 10. CDR1 and CDR2 (germline): MRHNA, SNTAGT. This chain's CDR3 is CARRPGTGLNTEAFF. DNA for the CDR3: TGTGCCCGACGTCCCGGGACAGGGTTGAACACTGAAGCTTTCTTT.

This clone was detected only a few times. The chain combines TRBV7-6 with TRBJ2-1; D gene unclear. Deletions cut 1 base from V and 6 bases from J, with 7 bases between. CDR1 and CDR2 from the germline V gene are SGHVS and FNYEAQ. This CDR3 region has 13 residues. The DNA of the CDR3 is TGTGCCAGCAGCTTAGACGTTAGCAATGAGCAGTTCTTC. Translating gives CASSLDVSNEQFF. Variable domain in full (rest from reference TRBV7-6 and TRBJ2-1): GAGVSQSPRYKVTKRGQDVALRCDPISGHVSLYWYRQALGQGPEFLTYFNYEAQQDKSGLPNDRFSAERPEGSISTLTIQRTEQRDSAMYRCASSLDVSNEQFFGPGTRLTVL.

The V and J genes are TRBV11-2 and TRBJ1-2; 8 bases map to TRBD1. Trimming took 5 bases from V and 0 from J; bases not matched to a gene: 8. CDR3 length equals 16 residues. Germline lookup yields CDR1 SGHAT and CDR2 FQNNGV. The CDR3 nucleotides are TGTGCCAGCAGCAGCAGACAGGGGCGACCTAACTATGGCTACACCTTC. Translated: CASSSRQGRPNYGYTF.

V gene TRBV28 combines with J gene TRBJ1-2, with a tentative D call TRBD1 (6 bases). V lost 4 bases, J lost 1 base, and 16 bases lay in between. The CDR3 contains 16 residues. From germline, CDR1 is MDHEN and CDR2 SYDVKM. For the CDR3, the DNA is TGTGCCAGCAGTTCAGCTCCGGGACAAGTTAACTATGGCTACACCTTC. Translating gives CASSSAPGQVNYGYTF.

There are a few counts of this clone. The chain carries TRBV6-5 and TRBJ1-2; no definite D call. The V end was cut by 0 bases, the J end by 2 bases, with 7 bases between. This CDR3 has 14 amino acids. The germline V gene encodes CDR1 MNHEY and CDR2 SVGAGI. In DNA form, the CDR3 reads TGTGCCAGCAGTTACTCTGGAGGGAACTATGGCTACACCTTC. It yields the protein CASSYSGGNYGYTF.

The chain links TRBV11-3 to TRBJ2-1; 12 bases are a match to TRBD2. The CDR3 extends over 15 amino acids. Germline lookup yields CDR1 SGHNT and CDR2 YENEEA. Trimming took 1 base from V and 7 from J; bases not matched to a gene: 2. CDR3 nucleotides: TGTGCCAGCAGCTTAGCTAGCGGGGGGGCGAATGAGCAGTTCTTC. This codes for CASSLASGGANEQFF.

CDR3 DNA: TGCAGCGTTGAAGATCGGGGGGACAGGGACGAGCAGTACTTC. Translated, it gives CSVEDRGDRDEQYF. The chain employs TRBV29-1 and TRBJ2-7; 9 nucleotides line up with TRBD1. The CDR3 runs to 14 residues. With V trimmed by 0 bases and J by 5 bases, 5 bases remained unmatched. The germline gives CDR1 SQVTM, CDR2 ANQGSEA.

This chain connects TRBV6-5 to TRBJ1-2; D is ambiguous. The length of the CDR3 is 14 residues. Germline values: CDR1 MNHEY, CDR2 SVGAGI. Trimming pared 0 bases from V and 4 bases from J, leaving 9 bases between. The CDR3 is CASSYSGRFYGYTF. The DNA of the CDR3 is TGTGCCAGCAGTTACTCCGGCAGGTTCTATGGCTACACCTTC.

The V call is TRBV28, the J call TRBJ2-5; tentatively, D is TRBD2 (6 bases). The germline V gene has CDR1 MDHEN and CDR2 SYDVKM. This CDR3 contains 14 residues. Trimming shortened V by 7 bases and J by 4 bases, and 16 bases separated the two germline ends. The CDR3 spells CASTSSVAGETQYF. As DNA, the CDR3 is TGTGCCAGCACCTCTAGCGTGGCAGGAGAGACCCAGTACTTC.

On this clone itself: Distinct nucleotide sequences in the sample also encode this CDR3. The chain employs TRBV19 and TRBJ1-2; no clear D gene. Germline CDR1 reads LNHDA; CDR2 reads SQIVND (reference sequence). The CDR3 length is 12 residues. V dropped 2 bases and J dropped 3 bases, with 4 bases sitting between them. The CDR3 spells CASSISDYGYTF. The CDR3, as DNA: TGTGCCAGTAGTATATCAGACTATGGCTACACCTTC.

V and J are TRBV18 and TRBJ1-5, with TRBD1 matching over 7 bases. CDR1 KGHSH and CDR2 LQKENI come from the germline V gene. Germline trimming cut 4 bases from V and 5 bases from J; bases unmatched to any gene: 8. This CDR3 region has 15 residues. The chain's CDR3 is CASSLAGTVYQPQHF. CDR3 nucleotide sequence: TGTGCCAGCTCACTAGCTGGGACAGTTTATCAGCCCCAGCATTTT. Full variable domain (missing parts from reference TRBV18 and TRBJ1-5): NAGVMQNPRHLVRRRGQEARLRCSPMKGHSHVYWYRQLPEEGLKFMVYLQKENIIDESGMPKERFSAEFPKEGPSILRIQQVVRGDSAAYFCASSLAGTVYQPQHFGDGTRLSIL.

The rearrangement links TRBV4-3 to TRBJ2-3, with D uncertain. V shed 1 base and J shed 5 bases, with 13 bases lying between them. The CDR3 is made up of 15 amino acids. Germline-derived CDR1 and CDR2 are LGHNA and YSLEER. This CDR3 reads CASSQVLQERDTQYF. CDR3 bases: TGCGCCAGCAGCCAAGTCCTCCAAGAACGAGATACGCAGTATTTT.

This clone was detected only a few times. The V gene is TRBV6-1, the J gene TRBJ1-4; D is ambiguous. V was pared by 1 base and J by 12 bases, with 9 bases between. Germline V gives CDR1 MNHNS, CDR2 SASEGT. This CDR3 has 12 amino acids. The CDR3 spells CASSEEGMELFF. In DNA, the CDR3 is TGTGCCAGCAGTGAAGAGGGAATGGAACTGTTTTTT.

The chain links TRBV2 to TRBJ1-2, with no clear D. V was trimmed by 3 bases and J by 6 bases, leaving 11 bases between them. Germline CDR1 SNHLY, CDR2 FYNNEI. CDR3 length: 13 amino acids. The DNA of the CDR3 is TGTGCCAGCAGTGAGGCGGGTCTGAATGGCTACACCTTC. It is translated as CASSEAGLNGYTF.